The rows below give T cell receptor beta chains drawn from one sample of a study of T cell responses to AZD1222 COVID-19 vaccine. Here immunoSEQ multiplex PCR was the method, and the copy in TCRdb shows in-frame clones only, minus some. The data hold more than 150,000 clones, with around 90% observed a single time. The sample in question was peripheral blood, obtained on day 0 of AZD1222 vaccination. The receptors derive from an adult in good health. Each CDR3 is given with its conserved first and last residue. Fields, in order: V gene, D gene, clone size, J gene, CDR3 protein, CDR3 DNA. D genes are given only for firm matches. Some rows mark clone size as missing; the rest say once, few, many or name a class of expanded clone.

TRBV30	TRBD1	.	TRBJ2-7	CAWGQESYEQYF	TGTGCCTGGGGACAGGAATCCTACGAGCAGTACTTC
TRBV12-5	TRBD1	.	TRBJ2-1	CATSRTGGDEQFF	TGTGCTACCTCGCGGACAGGGGGGGATGAGCAGTTCTTC
TRBV19	TRBD1	.	TRBJ1-3	CASSQPQGVSGNTIYF	TGTGCCAGTAGCCAACCCCAGGGGGTCTCTGGAAACACCATATATTTT
TRBV28	.	.	TRBJ1-1	CASSFTPGLMNTEAFF	TGTGCCAGCAGTTTCACCCCAGGTCTCATGAACACTGAAGCTTTCTTT
TRBV18	.	.	TRBJ2-7	CASSPPDSSYEQYF	TGTGCCAGCTCACCACCCGACAGCTCCTACGAGCAGTACTTC
TRBV25-1	.	.	TRBJ2-5	CAPRGKEPPQETQYF	TGTGCCCCCAGAGGGAAGGAGCCCCCCCAAGAGACCCAGTACTTC
TRBV9	.	.	TRBJ2-2	CASSVVGGGELFF	TGTGCCAGCAGCGTAGTCGGGGGCGGGGAGCTGTTTTTT
TRBV19	.	.	TRBJ2-7	CASSDRSGVEQYF	TGTGCCAGTAGTGACAGGTCGGGTGTAGAGCAGTACTTC
TRBV18	.	once	TRBJ1-1	CASSPLGGANTEAFF	TGTGCCAGCTCCCCTCTCGGGGGGGCGAACACTGAAGCTTTCTTT
TRBV28	.	.	TRBJ2-7	CASSFSGLDSYEQYF	TGTGCCAGCAGTTTTAGCGGACTTGACTCCTACGAGCAGTACTTC